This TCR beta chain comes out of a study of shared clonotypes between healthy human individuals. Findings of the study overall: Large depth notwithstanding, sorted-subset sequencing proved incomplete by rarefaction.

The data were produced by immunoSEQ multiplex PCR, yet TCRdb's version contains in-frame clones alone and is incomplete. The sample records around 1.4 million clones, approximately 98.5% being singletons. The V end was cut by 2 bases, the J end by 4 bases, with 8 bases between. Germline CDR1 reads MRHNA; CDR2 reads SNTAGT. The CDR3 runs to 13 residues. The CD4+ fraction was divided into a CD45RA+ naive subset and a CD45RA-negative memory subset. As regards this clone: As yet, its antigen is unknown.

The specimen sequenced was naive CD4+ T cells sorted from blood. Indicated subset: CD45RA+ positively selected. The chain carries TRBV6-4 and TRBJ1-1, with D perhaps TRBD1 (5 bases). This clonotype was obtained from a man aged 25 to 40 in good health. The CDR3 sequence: CASSDVGGTEAFF. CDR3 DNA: TGTGCCAGCAGTGACGTGGGGGGCACTGAAGCTTTCTTT.